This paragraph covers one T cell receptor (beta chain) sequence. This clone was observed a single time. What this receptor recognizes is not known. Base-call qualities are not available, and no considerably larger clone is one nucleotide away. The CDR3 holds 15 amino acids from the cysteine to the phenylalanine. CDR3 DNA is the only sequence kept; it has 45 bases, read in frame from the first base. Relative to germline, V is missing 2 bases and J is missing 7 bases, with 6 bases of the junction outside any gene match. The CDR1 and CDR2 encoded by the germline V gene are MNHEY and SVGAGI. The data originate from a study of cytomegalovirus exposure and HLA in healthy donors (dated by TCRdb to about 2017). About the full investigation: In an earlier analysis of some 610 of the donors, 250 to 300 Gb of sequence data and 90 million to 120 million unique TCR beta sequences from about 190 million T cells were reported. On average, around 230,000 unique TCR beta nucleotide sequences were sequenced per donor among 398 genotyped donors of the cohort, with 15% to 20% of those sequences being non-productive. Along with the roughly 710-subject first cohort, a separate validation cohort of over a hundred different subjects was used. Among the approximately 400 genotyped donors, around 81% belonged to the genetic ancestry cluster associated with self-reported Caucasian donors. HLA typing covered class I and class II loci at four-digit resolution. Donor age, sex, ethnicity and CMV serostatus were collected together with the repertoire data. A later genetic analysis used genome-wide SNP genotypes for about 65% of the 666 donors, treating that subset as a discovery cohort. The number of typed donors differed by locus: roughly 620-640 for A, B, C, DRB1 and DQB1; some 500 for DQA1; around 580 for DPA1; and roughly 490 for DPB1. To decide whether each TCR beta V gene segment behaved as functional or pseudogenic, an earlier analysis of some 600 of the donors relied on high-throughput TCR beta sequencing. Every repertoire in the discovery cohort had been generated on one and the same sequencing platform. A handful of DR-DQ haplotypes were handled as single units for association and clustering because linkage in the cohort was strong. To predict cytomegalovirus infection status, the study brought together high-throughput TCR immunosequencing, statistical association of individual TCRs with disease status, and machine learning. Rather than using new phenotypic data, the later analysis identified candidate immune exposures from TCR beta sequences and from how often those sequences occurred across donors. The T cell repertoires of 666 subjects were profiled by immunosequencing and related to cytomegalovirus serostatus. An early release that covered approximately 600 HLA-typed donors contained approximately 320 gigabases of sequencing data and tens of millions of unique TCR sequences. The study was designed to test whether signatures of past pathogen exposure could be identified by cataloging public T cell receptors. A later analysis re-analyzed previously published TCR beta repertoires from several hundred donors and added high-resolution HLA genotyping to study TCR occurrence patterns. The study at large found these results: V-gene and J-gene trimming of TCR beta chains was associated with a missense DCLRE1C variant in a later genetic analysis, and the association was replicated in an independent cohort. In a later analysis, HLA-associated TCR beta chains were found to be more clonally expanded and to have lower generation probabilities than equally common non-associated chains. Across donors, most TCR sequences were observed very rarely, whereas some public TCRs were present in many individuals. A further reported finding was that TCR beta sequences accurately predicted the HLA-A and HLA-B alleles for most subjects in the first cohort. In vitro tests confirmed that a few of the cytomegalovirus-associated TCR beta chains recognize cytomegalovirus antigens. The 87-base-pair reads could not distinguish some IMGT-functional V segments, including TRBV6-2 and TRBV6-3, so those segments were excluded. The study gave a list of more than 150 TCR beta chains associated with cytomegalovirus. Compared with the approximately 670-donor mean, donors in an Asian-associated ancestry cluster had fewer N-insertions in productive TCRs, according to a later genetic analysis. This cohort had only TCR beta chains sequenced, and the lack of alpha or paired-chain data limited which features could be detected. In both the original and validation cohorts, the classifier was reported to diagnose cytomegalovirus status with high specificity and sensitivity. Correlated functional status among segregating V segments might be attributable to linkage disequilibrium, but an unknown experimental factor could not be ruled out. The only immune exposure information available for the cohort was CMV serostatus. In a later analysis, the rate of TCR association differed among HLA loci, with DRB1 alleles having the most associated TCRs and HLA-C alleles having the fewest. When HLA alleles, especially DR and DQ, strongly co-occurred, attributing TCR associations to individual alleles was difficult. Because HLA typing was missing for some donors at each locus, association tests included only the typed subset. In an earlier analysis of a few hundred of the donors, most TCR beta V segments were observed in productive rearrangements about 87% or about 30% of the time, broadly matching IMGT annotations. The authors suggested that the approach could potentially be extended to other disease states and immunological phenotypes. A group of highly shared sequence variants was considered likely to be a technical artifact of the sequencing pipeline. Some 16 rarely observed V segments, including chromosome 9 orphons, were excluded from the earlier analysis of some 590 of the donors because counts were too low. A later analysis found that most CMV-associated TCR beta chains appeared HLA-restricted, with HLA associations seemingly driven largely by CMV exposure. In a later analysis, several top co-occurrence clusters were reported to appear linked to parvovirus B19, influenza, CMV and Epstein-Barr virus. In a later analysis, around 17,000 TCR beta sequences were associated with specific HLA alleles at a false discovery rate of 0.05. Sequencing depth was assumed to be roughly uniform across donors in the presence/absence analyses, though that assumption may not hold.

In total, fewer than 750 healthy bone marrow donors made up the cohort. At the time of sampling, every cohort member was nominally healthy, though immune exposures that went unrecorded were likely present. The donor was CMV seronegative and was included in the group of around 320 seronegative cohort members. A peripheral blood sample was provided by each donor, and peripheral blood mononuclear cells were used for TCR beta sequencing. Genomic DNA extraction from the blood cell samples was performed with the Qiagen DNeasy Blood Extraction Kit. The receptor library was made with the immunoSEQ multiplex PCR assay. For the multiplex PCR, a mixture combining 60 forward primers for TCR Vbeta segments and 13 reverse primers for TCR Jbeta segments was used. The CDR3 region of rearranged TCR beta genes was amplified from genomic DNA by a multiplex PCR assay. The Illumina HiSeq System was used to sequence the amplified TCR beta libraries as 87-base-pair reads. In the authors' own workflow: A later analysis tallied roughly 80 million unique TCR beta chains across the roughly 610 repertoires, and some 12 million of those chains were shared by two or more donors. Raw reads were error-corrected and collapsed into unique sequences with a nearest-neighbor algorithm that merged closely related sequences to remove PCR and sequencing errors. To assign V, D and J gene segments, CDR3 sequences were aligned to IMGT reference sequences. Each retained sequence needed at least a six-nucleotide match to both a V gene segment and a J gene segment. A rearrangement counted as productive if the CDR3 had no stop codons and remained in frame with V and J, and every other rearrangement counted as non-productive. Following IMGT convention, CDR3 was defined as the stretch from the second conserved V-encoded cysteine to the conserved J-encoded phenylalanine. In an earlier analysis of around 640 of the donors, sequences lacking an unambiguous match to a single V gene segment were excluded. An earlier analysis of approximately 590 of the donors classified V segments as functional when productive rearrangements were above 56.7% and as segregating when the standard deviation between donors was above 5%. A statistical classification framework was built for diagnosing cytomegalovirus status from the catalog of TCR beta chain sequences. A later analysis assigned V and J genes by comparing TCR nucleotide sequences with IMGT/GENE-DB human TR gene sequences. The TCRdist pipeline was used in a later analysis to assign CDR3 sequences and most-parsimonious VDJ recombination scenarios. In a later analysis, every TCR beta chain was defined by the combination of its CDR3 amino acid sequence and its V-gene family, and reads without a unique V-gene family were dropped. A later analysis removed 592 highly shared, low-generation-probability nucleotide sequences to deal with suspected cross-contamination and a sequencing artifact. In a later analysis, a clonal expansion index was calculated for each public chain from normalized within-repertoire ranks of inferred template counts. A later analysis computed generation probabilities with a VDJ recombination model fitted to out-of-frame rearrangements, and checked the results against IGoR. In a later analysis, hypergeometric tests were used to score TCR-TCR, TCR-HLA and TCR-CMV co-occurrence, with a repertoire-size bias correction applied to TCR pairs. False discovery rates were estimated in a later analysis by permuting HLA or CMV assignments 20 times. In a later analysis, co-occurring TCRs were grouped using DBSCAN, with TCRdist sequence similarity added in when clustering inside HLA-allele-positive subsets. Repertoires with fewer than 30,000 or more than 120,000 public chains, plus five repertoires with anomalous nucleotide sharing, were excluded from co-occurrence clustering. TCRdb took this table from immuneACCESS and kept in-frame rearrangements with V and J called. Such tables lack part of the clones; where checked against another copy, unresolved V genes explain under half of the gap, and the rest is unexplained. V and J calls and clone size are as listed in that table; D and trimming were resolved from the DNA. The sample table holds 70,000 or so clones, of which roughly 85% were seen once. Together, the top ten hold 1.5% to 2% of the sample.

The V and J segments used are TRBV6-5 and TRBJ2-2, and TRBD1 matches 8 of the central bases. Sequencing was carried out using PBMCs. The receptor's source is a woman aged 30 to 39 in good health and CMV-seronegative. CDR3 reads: CASSYVQGADGELFF. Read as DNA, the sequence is TGTGCCAGCAGTTACGTGCAGGGGGCAGACGGGGAGCTGTTTTTT.